Following are 6 T cell receptor beta chains from one sample sequenced in a study of blood T cell repertoires in COVID-19. Method: immunoSEQ multiplex PCR; TCRdb's copy keeps in-frame clones and lacks some. The table shows roughly 66,000 clones, with about 89% occurring only once. The sample taken for sequencing was peripheral blood. The origin of the receptors is a human donor in a cohort sampled during active COVID-19.

The chain carries TRBV19 and TRBJ2-3; TRBD2 is a possible D gene (6 bases). Looked up from germline, CDR1 is LNHDA and CDR2 is SQIVND (reference sequence). The CDR3 has 15 amino acids. The ends were cut back, 5 bases at V and 2 bases at J, with 14 bases in the middle. Here the CDR3 DNA reads TGTGCCAGTAGTCGGGCGGGACTGAACACAGATACGCAGTATTTT. Translated: CASSRAGLNTDTQYF. The whole variable domain, remainder taken from reference TRBV19 and TRBJ2-3, is DGGITQSPKYLFRKEGQNVTLSCEQNLNHDAMYWYRQDPGQGLRLIYYSQIVNDFQKGDIAEGYSVSREKKESFPLTVTSAQKNPTAFYLCASSRAGLNTDTQYFGPGTRLTVL.

This clone was detected once. The rearrangement joins TRBV6-6 to TRBJ2-7; 11 nucleotides agree with TRBD2. The CDR3 is made up of 16 amino acids. Unmatched junction bases numbered 7, after V lost 6 bases and J lost 0 bases. Germline CDR1 reads MNHNY; CDR2 reads SVGAGI (reference sequence). The CDR3: CASSRTSGGFSYEQYF. The CDR3 nucleotides read TGTGCCAGCAGCCGAACTAGCGGGGGTTTCTCCTACGAGCAGTACTTC.

This chain uses TRBV6-2 or TRBV6-3 with TRBJ2-3; the match to TRBD2 covers 13 bases. In germline, CDR1 is MNHEY, CDR2 SVGEGT. The trim removed 4 bases at V and 6 bases at J, leaving 4 bases unmatched. The CDR3 spans 15 residues. The CDR3 sequence is CASSSRTSGSDTQYF. The CDR3 DNA sequence: TGTGCCAGCAGTTCTCGGACTAGCGGGAGTGATACGCAGTATTTT.

CDR3 in DNA: TGTGCCAGTATGGGCGGGAACAATGAGCAGTTCTTC. The encoded protein is CASMGGNNEQFF. The chain recombines TRBV19 with TRBJ2-1; D possibly corresponds to TRBD2 (6 bases). Per germline, CDR1 LNHDA and CDR2 SQIVND (reference sequence). This CDR3 region has 12 residues. V was clipped by 7 bases and J by 5 bases, with 9 bases between them.

CDR3 residues: CASSTDRGGEQYF. CDR3 sequence (DNA): TGTGCCAGCAGTACCGACAGGGGCGGCGAGCAGTACTTC. The rearrangement uses TRBV6-5 and TRBJ2-7; 8 bases match TRBD1. CDR1 and CDR2 (germline): MNHEY, SVGAGI. The trim removed 5 bases at V and 6 bases at J, leaving 6 bases unmatched. The CDR3 extends over 13 amino acids.

This sequence joins TRBV19 and TRBJ1-2; unclear D gene. V lost 3 bases, J lost 8 bases, and 10 bases lay in between. In germline, CDR1 is LNHDA, CDR2 SQIVND (reference sequence). The CDR3 length is 12 residues. CDR3 amino acids: CASSIVNGGYTF. As DNA, the CDR3 is TGTGCCAGTAGTATCGTTAATGGCGGCTACACCTTC.